Each of the 21 T cell receptor beta chains below was sequenced from the same sample in a study of regulatory T cells in long-lasting Graves disease. Relying on iRepertoire HTBI primers and Arm-PCR of CDR3 regions, the team built TCR beta libraries. TCRdb ran MiXCR on the multiplex PCR reads and lists one entry per CDR3 protein. Among about 320,000 distinct CDR3 sequences listed, approximately 20% were seen once. Sample time point: newly diagnosed GD, antithyroid drugs for less than 3 months. From PBMCs, RNA was extracted and then used to make the TCR library. Sequencing used peripheral blood mononuclear cells (PBMCs), obtained at new diagnosis, from a patient treated with antithyroid drugs. The receptors stem from a female donor with Graves disease.

This clonotype was picked up many times. V and J are TRBV12-3 or TRBV12-4 and TRBJ2-7; tentatively, D is TRBD1 (5 bases). The CDR3 covers 12 residues. Trimming took off 8 bases at V and 7 bases at J, with 15 bases between the two ends. CDR3: CASVAGSGEQYF. CDR3 nucleotide sequence: TGTGCCAGCGTGGCAGGGTCGGGTGAGCAGTACTTC.

This clonotype was seen repeatedly, ten times or more. The chain joins TRBV18 to TRBJ2-1; D possibly corresponds to TRBD2 (6 bases). Trimming left V 4 bases short and J 8 bases short, with 15 bases between. This CDR3 contains 14 residues. Germline lookup yields CDR1 KGHSH and CDR2 LQKENI. DNA of the CDR3: TGTGCCAGCTCACTCATAGGAAGGGAGGATGAGCAGTTCTTC. Its protein is CASSLIGREDEQFF.

The J gene is TRBJ2-2, the V gene TRBV11-2; D may be TRBD1 or TRBD2 (5 bases each). The V end lost 5 bases, the J end lost 3 bases, and 22 bases lay between the germline ends. There are 18 residues in the CDR3. Germline-derived CDR1 and CDR2 are SGHAT and FQNNGV. Here the CDR3 reads CASSHPTGRQVDTGELFF. CDR3 nucleotide sequence: TGTGCCAGCAGCCATCCTACGGGGCGGCAGGTCGACACCGGGGAGCTGTTTTTT.

This clonotype was counted at least ten times. The V and J genes are TRBV2 and TRBJ2-7, with D hard to call. Per germline, CDR1 SNHLY and CDR2 FYNNEI. This CDR3 spans 12 amino acids. Trimming cost V 8 bases and J 3 bases, with 11 bases left between them. The chain's CDR3 is CASLTVGYEQYF. The CDR3, as DNA: TGTGCCAGCCTGACGGTGGGCTACGAGCAGTACTTC.

This clonotype showed up many times. J is TRBJ2-1 and V is TRBV29-1; 9 nucleotides match TRBD2. Germline loops: CDR1 SQVTM, CDR2 ANQGSEA. Trimming took 1 base from V and 6 from J; bases not matched to a gene: 4. The CDR3 runs 14 residues. The CDR3: CSVEALAGLNEQFF. The CDR3 nucleotides read TGCAGCGTTGAAGCCCTAGCGGGACTCAATGAGCAGTTCTTC.

In this sample, this clonotype turned up many times. The chain is built from TRBV19 and TRBJ1-1; 8 bases are shared with TRBD1. Trimming removed 6 bases from V and 1 base from J; junction bases left unmatched: 4. The CDR3 loop spans 14 amino acids. Germline CDR1 LNHDA, CDR2 SQIVND (reference sequence). CDR3 amino acids: CASRTDRENTEAFF. In DNA, the CDR3 is TGTGCCAGTAGAACGGACAGGGAGAACACTGAAGCTTTCTTT.

This clonotype was seen repeatedly, ten times or more. The V and J genes are TRBV2 and TRBJ1-4, with D possibly matching TRBD1 (5 bases). CDR1 SNHLY and CDR2 FYNNEI come from the germline V gene. V lost 0 bases and J lost 10, with 15 bases in between. This CDR3 region has 15 residues. The chain's CDR3 is CASSEAFATAGKLFF. The CDR3 coding sequence is TGTGCCAGCAGTGAAGCCTTTGCGACAGCGGGAAAACTGTTTTTT.

This clonotype was observed many times. The chain links TRBV6-1 to TRBJ1-2; D is ambiguous. V lost 8 bases and J lost 5, with 6 bases in between. This CDR3 spans 10 amino acids. From germline, CDR1 is MNHNS and CDR2 SASEGT. The CDR3 loop reads CASGRYGYTF. CDR3 sequence (DNA): TGTGCCAGCGGAAGATATGGCTACACCTTC.

The sample holds many counts of this clonotype. J is TRBJ2-5 and V is TRBV2; 9 nucleotides align to TRBD2. This CDR3 has 16 residues. V was clipped by 2 bases and J by 5 bases; unmatched bases: 9. Germline loops: CDR1 SNHLY, CDR2 FYNNEI. The CDR3 loop is CASSERAGGPRETQYF. For the CDR3, the DNA is TGTGCCAGCAGTGAAAGGGCGGGAGGGCCGCGTGAGACCCAGTACTTC.

The gene calls are TRBV28 and TRBJ2-7; D could derive from TRBD1 or TRBD2 (5 bases each). The CDR3 covers 16 residues. Between the trimmed V and J ends, which lost 5 bases and 9 bases, there was a span of 26 bases. CDR1 and CDR2 from the germline V gene are MDHEN and SYDVKM. Written as DNA, the CDR3 is TGTGCCAGCAGTCTCGAGGGGAGAGCGGCTTACGAAGGGCAGTACTTC. As protein: CASSLEGRAAYEGQYF.

The chain links TRBV20-1 to TRBJ2-3; D uncertain. Between the trimmed V and J ends, which lost 0 bases and 4 bases, there was a span of 8 bases. There are 13 residues in the CDR3. Germline CDR1 DFQATT, CDR2 SNEGSKA (reference sequence). CDR3 bases: TGCAGTGCTAGAGATCGAATTCCAGATACGCAGTATTTT. Translation: CSARDRIPDTQYF.

At least ten counts were recorded for this clonotype. The chain is built from TRBV3-1 and TRBJ2-5; TRBD2 aligns across 12 bases. Trimming cost V 1 base and J 6 bases; bases outside gene matches: 3. Germline V gene lookup returns CDR1 LGHDT and CDR2 YNNKEL (reference sequence). CDR3 length: 15 amino acids. CDR3 protein: CASSQGLAGAKTQYF. The CDR3 nucleotides read TGTGCCAGCAGCCAAGGACTAGCGGGAGCGAAGACCCAGTACTTC.

The chain employs TRBV3-1 and TRBJ2-7; D uncertain. Germline CDR1 reads LGHDT; CDR2 reads YNNKEL (reference sequence). This CDR3 has 17 residues. V lost 0 bases and J lost 3, with 18 bases in between. The chain's CDR3 is CASSQDKVLRTDYEQYF. Written as DNA, the CDR3 is TGTGCCAGCAGCCAAGATAAGGTTCTCAGGACGGACTACGAGCAGTACTTC.

This clonotype appeared many times. The V and J genes are TRBV11-3 and TRBJ1-1; D gene ambiguous. From germline, CDR1 is SGHNT and CDR2 YENEEA. V lost 1 base and J 7 bases, leaving 10 bases between the germline ends. This CDR3 contains 13 residues. In nucleotides, the CDR3 is TGTGCCAGCAGCTTAGTAGGCAGTTTTGAAGCTTTCTTT. Its translation: CASSLVGSFEAFF.

This clonotype was seen many times. The gene calls are TRBV12-3 or TRBV12-4 and TRBJ2-1; the D gene is possibly TRBD2 (5 bases). The CDR3 spans 14 residues. V was clipped by 3 bases and J by 1 base, with 7 bases between them. In nucleotides, the CDR3 is TGTGCCAGCAGTTTGAGGGCGTCCTACAATGAGCAGTTCTTC. Protein sequence: CASSLRASYNEQFF.

Ten or more counts support this clonotype. The chain combines TRBV7-9 with TRBJ1-1, with D tentatively TRBD1 (5 bases). In germline, CDR1 is SEHNR, CDR2 FQNEAQ (reference sequence). Trimming pared 7 bases from V and 1 base from J, leaving 28 bases between. The CDR3 covers 19 residues. The CDR3 nucleotides are TGTGCCAGCACCGACCTGGCGAGAAAGGGGCGAGAGTGGAACACTGAAGCTTTCTTT. It translates to CASTDLARKGREWNTEAFF.

This clonotype was recorded many times. V and J are TRBV5-6 and TRBJ2-1; possible D gene TRBD2, 5 bases. Looked up from germline, CDR1 is SGHDT and CDR2 is YYEEEE. The CDR3 is made up of 15 amino acids. V lost 0 bases to trimming and J lost 9 bases, with 16 bases between them. CDR3 DNA: TGTGCCAGCAGCTTGGAATGGACTTCGACGACTGAGCAGTTCTTC. This encodes CASSLEWTSTTEQFF. The variable domain in full, completed from reference TRBV5-6 and TRBJ2-1, reads DAGVTQSPTHLIKTRGQQVTLRCSPKSGHDTVSWYQQALGQGPQFIFQYYEEEERQRGNFPDRFSGHQFPNYSSELNVNALLLGDSALYLCASSLEWTSTTEQFFGPGTRLTVL.

This clonotype appeared many times. J is TRBJ2-1 and V is TRBV29-1, with 9 bases aligning to TRBD2. The CDR3 is made up of 14 amino acids. CDR1 SQVTM and CDR2 ANQGSEA come from the germline V gene. V gave up 4 bases and J gave up 6 bases; unmatched junction bases: 7. The CDR3 bases are TGCAGCGTTGTTGTGTCTAGCGGGATCAATGAGCAGTTCTTC. It specifies CSVVVSSGINEQFF.

This clonotype showed up just a few times. The V call is TRBV3-1, the J call TRBJ2-1; no reliable D call. Trimming removed 0 bases from V and 0 bases from J, with 9 bases in between. Germline CDR1 reads LGHDT; CDR2 reads YNNKEL (reference sequence). This CDR3 has 16 amino acids. The CDR3 region has the DNA TGTGCCAGCAGCCAAGATGTCTCTAGCTCCTACAATGAGCAGTTCTTC. Amino acids: CASSQDVSSSYNEQFF.

This chain joins TRBV29-1 and TRBJ2-5; D is possibly TRBD2 (6 bases). The CDR3 totals 11 residues. The germline CDR1 and CDR2 sequences are SQVTM and ANQGSEA. Trimming took off 7 bases at V and 4 bases at J, with 10 bases between the two ends. The DNA for the CDR3 is TGCAGCGCCGGGGGAGTAGAGACCCAGTACTTC. Protein product: CSAGGVETQYF. The full variable domain, its missing parts supplied by reference TRBV29-1 and TRBJ2-5, is SAVISQKPSRDICQRGTSLTIQCQVDSQVTMMFWYRQQPGQSLTLIATANQGSEATYESGFVIDKFPISRPNLTFSTLTVSNMSPEDSSIYLCSAGGVETQYFGPGTRLLVL.

This clonotype was counted ten times or more. V and J are TRBV10-3 and TRBJ2-7, with 7 positions matching TRBD1. This CDR3 has 13 amino acids. Germline lookup yields CDR1 ENHRY and CDR2 SYGVKD. V shed 2 bases and J 12 bases; nucleotides not matched to a gene: 10. CDR3 protein: CAISEGDRDRVYF. CDR3 nucleotide sequence: TGTGCCATCAGTGAGGGGGACAGAGATAGAGTGTACTTC.